The T cell receptor beta chain under discussion was sequenced for a study of beta chain features in type 1 diabetes. Study outcomes and limitations: Healthy donors had naive, central memory and Treg TCRB repertoires that appeared less similar than those seen among patients. TCRB CDR3s were moderately but significantly shorter in Type 1 diabetes patients in all four CD4+ subsets.

As every portion of the isolated RNA was reverse transcribed, the sequencing read expressed TCRB transcripts. TCRdb's copy holds only in-frame clones and misses some; the assay was immunoSEQ multiplex PCR. Seen here are around 150,000 clones, roughly 60% observed once, and the top ten hold nearly 0.09%. From germline, CDR1 is MDHEN and CDR2 SYDVKM. CDR3 length: 19 residues. J was trimmed by 5 bases and V by 1 base; bases with no gene match: 16. Concerning this clone itself: The antigen is unknown.

This TCR was sampled from a young man with type 1 diabetes. The chain recombines TRBV28 with TRBJ2-3; 9 bases fit TRBD1. Sequenced material: naive CD4+ T cells from blood. CDR3 sequence: CASSLSGQSGTGMGDTQYF. Here the CDR3 DNA reads TGTGCCAGCAGTTTATCAGGCCAATCGGGGACAGGGATGGGAGATACGCAGTATTTT.